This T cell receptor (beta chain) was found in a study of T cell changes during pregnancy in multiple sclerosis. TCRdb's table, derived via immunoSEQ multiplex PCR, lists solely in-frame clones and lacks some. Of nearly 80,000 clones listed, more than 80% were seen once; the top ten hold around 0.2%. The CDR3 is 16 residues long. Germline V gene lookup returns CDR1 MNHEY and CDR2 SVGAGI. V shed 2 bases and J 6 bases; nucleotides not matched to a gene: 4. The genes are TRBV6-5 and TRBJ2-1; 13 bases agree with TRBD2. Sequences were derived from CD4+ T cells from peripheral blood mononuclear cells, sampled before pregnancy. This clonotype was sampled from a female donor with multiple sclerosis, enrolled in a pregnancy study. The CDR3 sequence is CASSYGLAGVANEQFF. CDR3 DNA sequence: TGTGCCAGCAGTTACGGACTAGCGGGAGTGGCCAATGAGCAGTTCTTC.